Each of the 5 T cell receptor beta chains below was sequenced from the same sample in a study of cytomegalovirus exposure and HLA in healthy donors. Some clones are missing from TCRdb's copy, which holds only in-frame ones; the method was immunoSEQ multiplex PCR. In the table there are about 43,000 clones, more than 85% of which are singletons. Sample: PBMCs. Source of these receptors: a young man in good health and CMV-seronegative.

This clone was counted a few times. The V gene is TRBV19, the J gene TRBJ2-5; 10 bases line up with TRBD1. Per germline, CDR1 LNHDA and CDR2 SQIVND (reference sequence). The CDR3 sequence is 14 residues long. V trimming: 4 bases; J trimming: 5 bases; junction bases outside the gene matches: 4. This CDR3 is CASSTGTGEETQYF. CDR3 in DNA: TGTGCCAGTAGTACCGGGACAGGGGAGGAGACCCAGTACTTC.

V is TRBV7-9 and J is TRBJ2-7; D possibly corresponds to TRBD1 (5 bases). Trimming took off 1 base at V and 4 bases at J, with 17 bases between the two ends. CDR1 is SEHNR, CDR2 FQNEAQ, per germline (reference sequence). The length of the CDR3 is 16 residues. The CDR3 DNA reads TGTGCCAGCAGCTTAGATCTCCCAGGGCATGGGTACGAGCAGTACTTC. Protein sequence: CASSLDLPGHGYEQYF.

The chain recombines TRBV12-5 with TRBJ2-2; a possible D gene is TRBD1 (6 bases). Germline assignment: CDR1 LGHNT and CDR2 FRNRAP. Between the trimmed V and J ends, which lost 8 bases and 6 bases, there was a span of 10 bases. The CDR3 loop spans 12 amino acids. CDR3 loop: CASQGSAGELFF. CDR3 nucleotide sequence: TGTGCTAGTCAGGGGTCGGCCGGGGAGCTGTTTTTT.

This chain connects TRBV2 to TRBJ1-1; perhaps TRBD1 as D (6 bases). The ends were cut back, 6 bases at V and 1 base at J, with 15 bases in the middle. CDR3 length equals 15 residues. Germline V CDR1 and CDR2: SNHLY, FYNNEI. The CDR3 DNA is TGTGCCAGCAGGGAAAGAACAGGGCAGAACACTGAAGCTTTCTTT. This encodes CASRERTGQNTEAFF.

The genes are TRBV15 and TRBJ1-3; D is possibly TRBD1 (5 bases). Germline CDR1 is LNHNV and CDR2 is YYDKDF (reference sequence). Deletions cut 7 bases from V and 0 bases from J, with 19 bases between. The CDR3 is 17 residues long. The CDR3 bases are TGTGCCACCACTGCGGAGGGGCGGCTGTACTCTGGAAACACCATATATTTT. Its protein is CATTAEGRLYSGNTIYF.